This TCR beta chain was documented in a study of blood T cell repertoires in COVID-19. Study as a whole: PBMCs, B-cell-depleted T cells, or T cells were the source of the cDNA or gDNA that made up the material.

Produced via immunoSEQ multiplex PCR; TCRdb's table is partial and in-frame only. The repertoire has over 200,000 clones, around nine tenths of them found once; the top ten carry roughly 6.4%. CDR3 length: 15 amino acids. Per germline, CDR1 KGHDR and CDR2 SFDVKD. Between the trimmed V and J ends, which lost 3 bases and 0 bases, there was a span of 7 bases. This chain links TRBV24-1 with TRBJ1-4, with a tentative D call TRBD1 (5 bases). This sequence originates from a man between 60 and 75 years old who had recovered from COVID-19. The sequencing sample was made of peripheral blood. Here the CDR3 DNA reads TGTGCCACCAGTGATAGGACACCAACTAATGAAAAACTGTTTTTT. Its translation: CATSDRTPTNEKLFF.